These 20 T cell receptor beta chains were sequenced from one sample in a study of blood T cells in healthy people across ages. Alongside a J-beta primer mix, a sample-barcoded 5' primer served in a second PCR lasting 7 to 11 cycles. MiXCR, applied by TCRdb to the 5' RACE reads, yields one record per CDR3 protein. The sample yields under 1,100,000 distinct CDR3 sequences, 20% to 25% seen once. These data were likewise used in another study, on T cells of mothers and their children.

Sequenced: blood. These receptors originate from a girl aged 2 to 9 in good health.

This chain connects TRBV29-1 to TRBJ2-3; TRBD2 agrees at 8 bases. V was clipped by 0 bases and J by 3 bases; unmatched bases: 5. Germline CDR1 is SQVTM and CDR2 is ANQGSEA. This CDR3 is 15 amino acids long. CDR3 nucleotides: TGCAGCGTTGAAGATGGAGCGGGAGTGACAGATACGCAGTATTTT. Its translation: CSVEDGAGVTDTQYF.

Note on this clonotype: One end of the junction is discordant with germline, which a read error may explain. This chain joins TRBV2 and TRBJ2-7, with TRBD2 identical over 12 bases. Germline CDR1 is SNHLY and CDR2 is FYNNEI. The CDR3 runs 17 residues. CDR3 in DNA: TGTGCCAACAGTTCCGGACTAGCGGGAAAATCTATTTACGAGCAGTACTTC. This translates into CANSSGLAGKSIYEQYF. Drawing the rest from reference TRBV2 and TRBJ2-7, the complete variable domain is EPEVTQTPSHQVTQMGQEVILRCVPISNHLYFYWYRQILGQKVEFLVSFYNNEISEKSEIFDDQFSVERPDGSNFTLKIRSTKLEDSAMYFCANSSGLAGKSIYEQYFGPGTRLTVT.

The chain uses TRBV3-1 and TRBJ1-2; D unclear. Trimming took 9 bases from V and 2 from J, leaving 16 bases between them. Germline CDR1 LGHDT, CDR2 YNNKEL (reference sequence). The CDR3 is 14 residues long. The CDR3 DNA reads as TGTGCCAGGCGAAGCCTGGACTTAAACTATGGCTACACCTTC. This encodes CARRSLDLNYGYTF.

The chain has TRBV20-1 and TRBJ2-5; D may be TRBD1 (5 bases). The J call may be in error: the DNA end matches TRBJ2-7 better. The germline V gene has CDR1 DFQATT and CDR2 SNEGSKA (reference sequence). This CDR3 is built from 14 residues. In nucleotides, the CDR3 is TGCAGTGCCATAGACAGCCCGAGTGACTACGAGCAGTACTTC. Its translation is CSAIDSPSDYEQYF.

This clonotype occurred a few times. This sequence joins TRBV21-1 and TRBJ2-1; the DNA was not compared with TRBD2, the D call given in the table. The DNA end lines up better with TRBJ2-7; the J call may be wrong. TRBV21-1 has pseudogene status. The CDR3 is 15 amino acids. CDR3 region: CASSKAGPDVYEQYF. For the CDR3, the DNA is TGTGCCAGCAGCAAAGCCGGGCCGGACGTCTACGAGCAGTACTTC.

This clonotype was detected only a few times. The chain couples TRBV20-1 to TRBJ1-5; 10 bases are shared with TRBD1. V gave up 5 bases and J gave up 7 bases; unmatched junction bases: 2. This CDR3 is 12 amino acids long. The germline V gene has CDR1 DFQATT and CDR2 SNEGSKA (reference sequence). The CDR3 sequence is CSAGTGVQPQHF. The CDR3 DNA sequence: TGCAGTGCTGGGACAGGGGTCCAGCCCCAGCATTTT.

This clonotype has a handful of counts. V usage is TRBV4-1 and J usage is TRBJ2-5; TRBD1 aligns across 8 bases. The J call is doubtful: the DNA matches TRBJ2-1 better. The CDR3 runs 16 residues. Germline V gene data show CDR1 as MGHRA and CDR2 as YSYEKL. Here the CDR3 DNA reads TGCGCCAGCAGCCAGTGGACTGGACAGGGTTTTGATGAGCAGTTCTTC. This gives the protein CASSQWTGQGFDEQFF.

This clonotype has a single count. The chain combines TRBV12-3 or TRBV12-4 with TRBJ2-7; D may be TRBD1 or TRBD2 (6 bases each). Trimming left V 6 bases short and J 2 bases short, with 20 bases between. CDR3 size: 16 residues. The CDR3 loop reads CASSPWGASSTYEQYF. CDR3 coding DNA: TGTGCCAGCAGCCCCTGGGGGGCCTCTAGCACCTACGAGCAGTACTTC.

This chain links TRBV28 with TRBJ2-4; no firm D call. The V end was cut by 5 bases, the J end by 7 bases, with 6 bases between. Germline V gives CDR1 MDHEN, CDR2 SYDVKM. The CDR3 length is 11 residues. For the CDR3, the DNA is TGTGCCAGCAGTCCATCCAACATTCAGTACTTC. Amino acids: CASSPSNIQYF. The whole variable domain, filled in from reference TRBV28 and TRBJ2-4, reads DVKVTQSSRYLVKRTGEKVFLECVQDMDHENMFWYRQDPGLGLRLIYFSYDVKMKEKGDIPEGYSVSREKKERFSLILESASTNQTSMYLCASSPSNIQYFGAGTRLSVL.

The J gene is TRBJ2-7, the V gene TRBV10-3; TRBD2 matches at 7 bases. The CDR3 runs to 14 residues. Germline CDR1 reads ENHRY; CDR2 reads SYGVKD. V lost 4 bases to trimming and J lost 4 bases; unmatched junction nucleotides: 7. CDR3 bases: TGTGCCATCAGTGTGGGTAGCGGGCTTTACGAGCAGTACTTC. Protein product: CAISVGSGLYEQYF.

CDR3 region: CASSLKGLGNNEQFF. DNA for the CDR3: TGCGCCAGCAGCTTGAAGGGACTAGGGAACAATGAGCAGTTCTTC. The J gene is TRBJ2-1, the V gene TRBV5-1; 8 bases agree with TRBD2. The trim removed 1 base at V and 5 bases at J, leaving 5 bases unmatched. Germline V gene lookup returns CDR1 SGHRS and CDR2 YFSETQ. The CDR3 is 15 residues long. Full variable domain (missing parts from reference TRBV5-1 and TRBJ2-1): KAGVTQTPRYLIKTRGQQVTLSCSPISGHRSVSWYQQTPGQGLQFLFEYFSETQRNKGNFPGRFSGRQFSNSRSEMNVSTLELGDSALYLCASSLKGLGNNEQFFGPGTRLTVL.

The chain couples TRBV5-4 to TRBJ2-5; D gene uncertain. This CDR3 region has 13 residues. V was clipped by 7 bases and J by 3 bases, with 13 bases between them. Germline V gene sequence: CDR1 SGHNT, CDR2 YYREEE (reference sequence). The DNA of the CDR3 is TGTGCCAGCCCCCTCGGTCTAGAAGAGACCCAGTACTTC. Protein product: CASPLGLEETQYF. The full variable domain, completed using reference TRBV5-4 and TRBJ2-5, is ETGVTQSPTHLIKTRGQQVTLRCSSQSGHNTVSWYQQALGQGPQFIFQYYREEENGRGNFPPRFSGLQFPNYSSELNVNALELDDSALYLCASPLGLEETQYFGPGTRLLVL.

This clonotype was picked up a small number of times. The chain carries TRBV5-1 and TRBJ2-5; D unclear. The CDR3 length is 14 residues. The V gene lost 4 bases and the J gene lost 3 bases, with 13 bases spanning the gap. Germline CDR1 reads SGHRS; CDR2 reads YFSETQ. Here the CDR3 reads CASSQANYEETQYF. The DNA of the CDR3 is TGCGCCAGCAGCCAAGCAAACTACGAAGAGACCCAGTACTTC. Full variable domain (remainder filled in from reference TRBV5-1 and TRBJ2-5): KAGVTQTPRYLIKTRGQQVTLSCSPISGHRSVSWYQQTPGQGLQFLFEYFSETQRNKGNFPGRFSGRQFSNSRSEMNVSTLELGDSALYLCASSQANYEETQYFGPGTRLLVL.

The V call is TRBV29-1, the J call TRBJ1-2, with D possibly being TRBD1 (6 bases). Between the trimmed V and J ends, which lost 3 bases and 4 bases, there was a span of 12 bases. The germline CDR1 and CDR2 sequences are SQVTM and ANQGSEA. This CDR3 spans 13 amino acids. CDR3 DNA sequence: TGCAGCGTTGAGGGGGGCCCGACCTATGGCTACACCTTC. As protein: CSVEGGPTYGYTF.

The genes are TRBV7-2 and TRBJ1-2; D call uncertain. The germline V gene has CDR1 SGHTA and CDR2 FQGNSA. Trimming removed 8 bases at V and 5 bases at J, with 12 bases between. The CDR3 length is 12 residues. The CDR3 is CASSTLSYGYTF. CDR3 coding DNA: TGTGCCAGCTCGACCCTTTCGTATGGCTACACCTTC. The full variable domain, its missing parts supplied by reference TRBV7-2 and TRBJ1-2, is GAGVSQSPSNKVTEKGKDVELRCDPISGHTALYWYRQSLGQGLEFLIYFQGNSAPDKSGLPSDRFSAERTGGSVSTLTIQRTQQEDSAVYLCASSTLSYGYTFGSGTRLTVV.

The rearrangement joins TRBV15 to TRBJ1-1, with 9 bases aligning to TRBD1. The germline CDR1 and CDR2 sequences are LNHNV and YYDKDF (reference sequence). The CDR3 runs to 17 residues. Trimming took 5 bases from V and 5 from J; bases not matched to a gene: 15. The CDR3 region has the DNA TGTGCCACCAGCCTAGGACAGGGGATTTCTTTATGGACTGAAGCTTTCTTT. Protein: CATSLGQGISLWTEAFF. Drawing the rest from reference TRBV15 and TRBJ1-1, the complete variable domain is DAMVIQNPRYQVTQFGKPVTLSCSQTLNHNVMYWYQQKSSQAPKLLFHYYDKDFNNEADTPDNFQSRRPNTSFCFLDIRSPGLGDTAMYLCATSLGQGISLWTEAFFGQGTRLTVV.

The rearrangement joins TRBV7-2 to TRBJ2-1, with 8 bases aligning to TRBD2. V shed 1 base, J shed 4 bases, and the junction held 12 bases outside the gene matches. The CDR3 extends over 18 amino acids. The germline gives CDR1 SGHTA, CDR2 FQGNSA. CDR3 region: CASSLDRPTSGPYNEQFF. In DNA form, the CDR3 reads TGTGCCAGCAGCTTAGACAGGCCTACTAGCGGACCGTACAATGAGCAGTTCTTC.

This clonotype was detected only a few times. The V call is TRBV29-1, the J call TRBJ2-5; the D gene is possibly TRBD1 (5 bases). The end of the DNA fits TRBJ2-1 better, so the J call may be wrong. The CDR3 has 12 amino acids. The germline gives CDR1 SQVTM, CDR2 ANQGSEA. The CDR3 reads CSVGPPQGEQFF. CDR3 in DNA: TGCAGCGTTGGCCCCCCCCAGGGTGAGCAGTTCTTC.

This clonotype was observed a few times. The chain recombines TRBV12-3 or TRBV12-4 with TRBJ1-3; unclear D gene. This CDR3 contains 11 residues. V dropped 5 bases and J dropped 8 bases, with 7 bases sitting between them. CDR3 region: CASSRRDTIYF. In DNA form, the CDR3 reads TGTGCCAGCAGTCGAAGGGACACCATATATTTT.

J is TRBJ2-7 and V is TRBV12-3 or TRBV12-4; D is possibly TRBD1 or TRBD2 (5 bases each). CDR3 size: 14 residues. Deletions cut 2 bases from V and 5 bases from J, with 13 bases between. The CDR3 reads CASSLPRDDNEQYF. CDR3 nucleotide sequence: TGTGCCAGCAGTTTACCCAGGGACGACAACGAGCAGTACTTC.